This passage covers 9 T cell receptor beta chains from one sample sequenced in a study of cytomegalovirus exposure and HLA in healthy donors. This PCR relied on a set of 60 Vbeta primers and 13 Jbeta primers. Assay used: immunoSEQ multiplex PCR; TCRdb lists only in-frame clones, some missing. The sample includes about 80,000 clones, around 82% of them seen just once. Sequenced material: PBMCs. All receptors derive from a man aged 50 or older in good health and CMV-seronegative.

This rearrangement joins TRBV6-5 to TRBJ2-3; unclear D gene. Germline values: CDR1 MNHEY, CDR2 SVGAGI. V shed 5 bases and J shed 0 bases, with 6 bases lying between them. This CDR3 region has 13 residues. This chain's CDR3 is CASSHTSTDTQYF. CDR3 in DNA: TGTGCCAGCAGTCATACTAGCACAGATACGCAGTATTTT.

The CDR3 is CASNRGLAGALQETQYF. The CDR3 DNA follows: TGCGCCAGCAATAGGGGACTAGCGGGGGCCCTCCAAGAGACCCAGTACTTC. The rearrangement uses TRBV5-1 and TRBJ2-5, with 14 nucleotides matching TRBD2. The germline CDR1 and CDR2 sequences are SGHRS and YFSETQ. V was pared by 6 bases and J by 1 base, with 8 bases of the junction left unmatched. The CDR3 spans 17 residues.

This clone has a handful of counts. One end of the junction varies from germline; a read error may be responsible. Here the CDR3 reads CASSQRPSGQVYQETQYF. In DNA, the CDR3 is TGTGCTAGCAGCCAAAGGCCGTCGGGACAGGTTTACCAAGAGACCCAGTACTTC. The chain employs TRBV7-7 and TRBJ2-5, with 8 bases fitting TRBD1. CDR3 length equals 18 residues. The V gene's germline CDR1 is SSHAT and CDR2 FNYEAQ (reference sequence).

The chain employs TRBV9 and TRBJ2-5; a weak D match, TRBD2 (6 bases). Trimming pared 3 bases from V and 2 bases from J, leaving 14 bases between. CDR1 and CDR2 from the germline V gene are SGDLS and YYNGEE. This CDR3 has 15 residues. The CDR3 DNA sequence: TGTGCCAGCAGCGGGATTCCGGGACTTCAAGAGACCCAGTACTTC. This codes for CASSGIPGLQETQYF.

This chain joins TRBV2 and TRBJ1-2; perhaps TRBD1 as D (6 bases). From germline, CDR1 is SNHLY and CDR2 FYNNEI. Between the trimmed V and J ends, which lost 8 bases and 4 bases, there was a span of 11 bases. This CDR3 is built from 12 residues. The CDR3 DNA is TGTGCCAGCCGAAGGGGGACCTATGGCTACACCTTC. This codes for CASRRGTYGYTF. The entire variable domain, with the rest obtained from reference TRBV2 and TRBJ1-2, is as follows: EPEVTQTPSHQVTQMGQEVILRCVPISNHLYFYWYRQILGQKVEFLVSFYNNEISEKSEIFDDQFSVERPDGSNFTLKIRSTKLEDSAMYFCASRRGTYGYTFGSGTRLTVV.

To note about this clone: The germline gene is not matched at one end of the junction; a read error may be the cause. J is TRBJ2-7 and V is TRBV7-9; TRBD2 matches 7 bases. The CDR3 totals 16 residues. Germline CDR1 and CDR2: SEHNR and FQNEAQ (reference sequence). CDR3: CSSSPPVGGGAYEQYF. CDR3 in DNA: TGTTCCAGCAGCCCCCCAGTCGGCGGGGGAGCCTACGAGCAGTACTTC.

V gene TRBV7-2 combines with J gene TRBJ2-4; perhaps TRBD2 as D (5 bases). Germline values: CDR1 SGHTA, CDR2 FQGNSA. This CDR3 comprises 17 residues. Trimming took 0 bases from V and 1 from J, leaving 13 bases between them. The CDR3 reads CASSLAPGMLAKNIQYF. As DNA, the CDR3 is TGTGCCAGCAGCTTAGCGCCCGGGATGCTCGCCAAAAACATTCAGTACTTC.

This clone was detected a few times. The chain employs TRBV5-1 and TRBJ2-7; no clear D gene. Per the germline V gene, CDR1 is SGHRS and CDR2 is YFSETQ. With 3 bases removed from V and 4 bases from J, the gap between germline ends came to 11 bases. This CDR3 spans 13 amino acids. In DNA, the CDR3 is TGCGCCAGCAGCTGGGCCGAGTCTTACGAGCAGTACTTC. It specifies CASSWAESYEQYF.

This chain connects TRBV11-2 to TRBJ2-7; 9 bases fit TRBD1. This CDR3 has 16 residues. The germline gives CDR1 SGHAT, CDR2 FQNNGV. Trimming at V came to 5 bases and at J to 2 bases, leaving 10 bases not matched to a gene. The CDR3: CASSQYRGRITYEQYF. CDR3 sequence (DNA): TGTGCCAGCAGCCAATACAGGGGGCGCATAACCTACGAGCAGTACTTC.